This T cell receptor beta chain is drawn from a study of CD8 T cells in ankylosing spondylitis. Study results and caveats: There was reportedly significant enrichment of clones that were disease-linked in matched ankylosing spondylitis synovial fluid. Made up of 7 to 9 highly homologous variants, a TCR beta motif appeared characteristic of ankylosing spondylitis blood.

The CDR3 spans 15 residues. Germline values: CDR1 SGHRS, CDR2 YFSETQ. Losses at the gene ends were 4 bases for V and 7 bases for J; bases not matched to a gene: 13. The sample holds a few counts of this clonotype. Its specificity is not known. TCRdb independently ran MiXCR on the 5' RACE reads; one entry per CDR3 protein. The data show approximately 500,000 distinct CDR3 sequences, with approximately 12% seen just once and around 7% held by the top ten. The chain recombines TRBV5-1 with TRBJ1-2; 7 bases are shared with TRBD1. Sequenced sample: blood, either unsorted or a sorted T cell fraction (not recorded which). This receptor was obtained from a male donor with ankylosing spondylitis. Here the CDR3 reads CASSQITGEGAGYTF. CDR3 sequence (DNA): TGCGCCAGCAGCCAAATTACAGGGGAAGGGGCTGGCTACACCTTC.